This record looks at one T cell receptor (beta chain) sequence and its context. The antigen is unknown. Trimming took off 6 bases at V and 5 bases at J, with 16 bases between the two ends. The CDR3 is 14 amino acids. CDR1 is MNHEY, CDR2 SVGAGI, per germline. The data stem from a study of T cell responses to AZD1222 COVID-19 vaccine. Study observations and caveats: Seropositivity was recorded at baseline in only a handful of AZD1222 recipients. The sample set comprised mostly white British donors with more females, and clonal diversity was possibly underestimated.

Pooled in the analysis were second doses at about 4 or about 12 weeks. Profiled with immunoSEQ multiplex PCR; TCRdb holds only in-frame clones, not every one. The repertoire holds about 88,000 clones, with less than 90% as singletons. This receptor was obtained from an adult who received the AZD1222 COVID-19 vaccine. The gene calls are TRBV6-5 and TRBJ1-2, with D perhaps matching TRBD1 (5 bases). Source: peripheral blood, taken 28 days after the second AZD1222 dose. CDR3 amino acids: CASRAGTAPYGYTF. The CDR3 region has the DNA TGTGCCAGCAGGGCTGGGACGGCCCCTTATGGCTACACCTTC.